This TCR beta chain was sequenced for a study of a mutant IDH1 vaccine in newly diagnosed glioma. Study-wide context: Initiation of the vaccine course occurred 4-6 weeks after radiotherapy alone, or alongside temozolomide cycles. The earlier regimen, radiotherapy, temozolomide, or both, was most often both. Regarding the study as a whole: It seemed that pseudoprogression was not linked to changes in the top peripheral T cell clonotypes.

Specified time point: week 11, during vaccination. In the vaccine, a single dose held 300 ug of the mutant IDH1 20-mer peptide, along with topical imiquimod. Astrocytomas found in donors were new, WHO grade 3 or 4, IDH1-mutant and ATRX-lost. Some clones are missing from TCRdb's copy, which holds only in-frame ones; the method was immunoSEQ multiplex PCR. This sample has tens of thousands of clones, with around four fifths found just once. Unmatched junction bases numbered 7, after V lost 5 bases and J lost 8 bases. The CDR3 covers 14 residues. Per the germline V gene, CDR1 is MNHEY and CDR2 is SVGAGI. To note about this clone: Its cognate antigen is unknown.

This sequence joins TRBV6-5 and TRBJ1-4; TRBD1 matches at 8 bases. The sequencing here drew on PBMCs, taken from a glioma patient whose treatment included an IDH1 peptide vaccine. The TCR originated in a man aged 30-40 years with glioma. CDR3: CASSPDRVREKLFF. Here the CDR3 DNA reads TGTGCCAGCAGTCCGGACAGGGTGAGGGAAAAACTGTTTTTT.